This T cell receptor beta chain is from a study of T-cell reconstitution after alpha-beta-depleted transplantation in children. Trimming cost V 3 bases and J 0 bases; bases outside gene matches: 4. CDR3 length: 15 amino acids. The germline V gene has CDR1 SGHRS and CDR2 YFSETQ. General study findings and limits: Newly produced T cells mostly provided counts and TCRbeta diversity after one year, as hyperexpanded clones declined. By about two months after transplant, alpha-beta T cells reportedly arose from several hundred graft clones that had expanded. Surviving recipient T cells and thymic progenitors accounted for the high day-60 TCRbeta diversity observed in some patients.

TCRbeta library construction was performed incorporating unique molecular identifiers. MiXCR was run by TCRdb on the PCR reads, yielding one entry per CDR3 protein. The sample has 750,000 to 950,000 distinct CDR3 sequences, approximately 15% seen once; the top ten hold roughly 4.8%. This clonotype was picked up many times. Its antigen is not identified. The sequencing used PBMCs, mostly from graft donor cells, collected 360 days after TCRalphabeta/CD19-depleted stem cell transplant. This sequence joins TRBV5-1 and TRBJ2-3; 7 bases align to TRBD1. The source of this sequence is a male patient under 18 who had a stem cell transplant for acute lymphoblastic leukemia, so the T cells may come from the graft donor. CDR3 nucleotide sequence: TGCGCCAGCAGCTACAGGGGTTCTAGCACAGATACGCAGTATTTT. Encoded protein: CASSYRGSSTDTQYF.